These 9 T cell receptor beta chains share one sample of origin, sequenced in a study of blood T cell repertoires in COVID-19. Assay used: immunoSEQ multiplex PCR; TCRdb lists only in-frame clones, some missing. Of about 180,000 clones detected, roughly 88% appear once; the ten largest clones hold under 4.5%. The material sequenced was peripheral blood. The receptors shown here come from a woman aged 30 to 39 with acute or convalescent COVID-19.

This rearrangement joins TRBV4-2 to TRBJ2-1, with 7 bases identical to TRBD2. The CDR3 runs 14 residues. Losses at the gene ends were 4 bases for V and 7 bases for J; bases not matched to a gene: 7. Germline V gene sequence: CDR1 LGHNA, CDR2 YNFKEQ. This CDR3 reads CASSLPGGPNEQFF. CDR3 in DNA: TGTGCCAGCAGCCTTCCGGGAGGCCCAAATGAGCAGTTCTTC.

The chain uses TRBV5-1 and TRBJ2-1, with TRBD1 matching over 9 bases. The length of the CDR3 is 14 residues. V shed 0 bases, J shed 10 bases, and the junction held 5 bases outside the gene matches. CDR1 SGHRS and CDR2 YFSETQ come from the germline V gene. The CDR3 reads CASSLGQGVREQFF. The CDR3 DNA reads TGCGCCAGCAGCTTGGGACAGGGGGTCCGAGAGCAGTTCTTC. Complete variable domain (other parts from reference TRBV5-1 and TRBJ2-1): KAGVTQTPRYLIKTRGQQVTLSCSPISGHRSVSWYQQTPGQGLQFLFEYFSETQRNKGNFPGRFSGRQFSNSRSEMNVSTLELGDSALYLCASSLGQGVREQFFGPGTRLTVL.

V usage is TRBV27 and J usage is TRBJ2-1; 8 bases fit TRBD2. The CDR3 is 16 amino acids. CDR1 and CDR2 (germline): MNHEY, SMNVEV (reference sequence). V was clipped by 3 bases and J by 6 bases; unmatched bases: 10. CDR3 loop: CASSFSEGLGGNEQFF. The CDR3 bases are TGTGCCAGCAGTTTCTCCGAGGGACTAGGTGGCAATGAGCAGTTCTTC.

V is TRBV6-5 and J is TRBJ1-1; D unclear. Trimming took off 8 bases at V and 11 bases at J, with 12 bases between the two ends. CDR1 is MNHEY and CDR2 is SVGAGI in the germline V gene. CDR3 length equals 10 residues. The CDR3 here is CASALEAAFF. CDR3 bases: TGTGCCAGCGCCTTAGAGGCGGCTTTCTTT.

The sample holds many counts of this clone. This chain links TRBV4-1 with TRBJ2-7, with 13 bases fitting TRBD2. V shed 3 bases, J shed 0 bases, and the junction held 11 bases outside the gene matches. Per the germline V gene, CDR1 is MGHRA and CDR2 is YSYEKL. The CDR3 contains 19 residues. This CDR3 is CASSQEGTSGTLSSYEQYF. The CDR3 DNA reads TGCGCCAGCAGCCAGGAAGGGACTAGCGGGACGCTTAGCTCCTACGAGCAGTACTTC.

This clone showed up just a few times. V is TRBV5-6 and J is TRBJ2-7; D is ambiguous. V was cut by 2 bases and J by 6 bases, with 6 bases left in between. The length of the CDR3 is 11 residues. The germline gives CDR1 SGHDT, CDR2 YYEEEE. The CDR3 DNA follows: TGTGCCAGCAGCTTTTTGGCCGAGCAGTACTTC. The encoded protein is CASSFLAEQYF.

The CDR3, as DNA: TGTGCCAGCAGCTTGGGACTAGAGGGTTACGAGCAGTACTTC. This gives the protein CASSLGLEGYEQYF. The chain joins TRBV11-2 to TRBJ2-7; 8 bases map to TRBD2. The V gene end was trimmed by 3 bases and the J gene end by 4 bases; junction bases not matched to a gene: 5. The CDR3 is made up of 14 amino acids. The germline gives CDR1 SGHAT, CDR2 FQNNGV.

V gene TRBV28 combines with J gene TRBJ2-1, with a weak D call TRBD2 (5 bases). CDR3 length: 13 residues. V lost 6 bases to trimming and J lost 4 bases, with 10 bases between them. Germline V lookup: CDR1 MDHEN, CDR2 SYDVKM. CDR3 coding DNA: TGTGCCAGCAGACTAGTAGGTTACAATGAGCAGTTCTTC. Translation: CASRLVGYNEQFF.

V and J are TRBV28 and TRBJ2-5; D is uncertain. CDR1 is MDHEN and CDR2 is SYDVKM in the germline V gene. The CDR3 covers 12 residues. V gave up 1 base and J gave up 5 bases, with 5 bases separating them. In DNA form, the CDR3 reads TGTGCCAGCAGTTTATTTGCGGAGACCCAGTACTTC. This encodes CASSLFAETQYF.